A single sample is the source of the 13 T cell receptor beta chains below, sequenced in a study of blood T cell repertoires in COVID-19. Sequencing was performed with immunoSEQ multiplex PCR; in TCRdb, only in-frame clones are kept and a portion is missing. This sample has about 250,000 clones, with 70% to 90% found just once. The sample comprised peripheral blood. The receptors derive from a man at least 80 years old with acute or convalescent COVID-19.

The gene calls are TRBV18 and TRBJ1-1; D is possibly TRBD1 (6 bases). This CDR3 has 13 amino acids. Germline V gene data show CDR1 as KGHSH and CDR2 as LQKENI. V was pared by 4 bases and J by 6 bases, with 12 bases between. CDR3 residues: CASSRLPGAEAFF. The CDR3 DNA is TGTGCCAGCTCACGATTACCAGGGGCTGAAGCTTTCTTT.

This chain joins TRBV5-6 and TRBJ1-2; TRBD1 is a possible D gene (5 bases). The V end lost 3 bases, the J end lost 7 bases, and 13 bases lay between the germline ends. Germline CDR1 reads SGHDT; CDR2 reads YYEEEE. The CDR3 loop spans 13 amino acids. The CDR3 loop reads CASSSITGGGYTF. Here the CDR3 DNA reads TGTGCCAGCAGCTCAATCACCGGGGGTGGCTACACCTTC.

The rearrangement links TRBV5-1 to TRBJ2-2; TRBD1 matches 7 bases. There are 15 residues in the CDR3. After removal of 4 bases from V and 7 bases from J, the junction contained 10 bases not matched to a gene. From germline, CDR1 is SGHRS and CDR2 YFSETQ. Written as DNA, the CDR3 is TGCGCCAGCAGCCTTGCGACAGGGTTGGGCGGGGAGCTGTTTTTT. Protein: CASSLATGLGGELFF.

Details on this clone: The sample contains more than one DNA sequence encoding this CDR3. This CDR3 is CASSSGQGDNQPQHF. DNA for the CDR3: TGCGCCAGCAGCTCGGGACAGGGGGATAATCAGCCCCAGCATTTT. The rearrangement links TRBV5-1 to TRBJ1-5, with 11 bases fitting TRBD1. CDR1 and CDR2 from the germline V gene are SGHRS and YFSETQ. The CDR3 length is 15 residues. J was trimmed by 4 bases and V by 3 bases; bases with no gene match: 3. The complete variable domain, with remaining parts taken from reference TRBV5-1 and TRBJ1-5, reads KAGVTQTPRYLIKTRGQQVTLSCSPISGHRSVSWYQQTPGQGLQFLFEYFSETQRNKGNFPGRFSGRQFSNSRSEMNVSTLELGDSALYLCASSSGQGDNQPQHFGDGTRLSIL.

CDR3 coding DNA: TGTGCCAGCAGTTACTCTGCAGGGAATTTTATCGCTTTCTTT. This codes for CASSYSAGNFIAFF. The rearrangement links TRBV6-2 or TRBV6-3 to TRBJ1-1; possible D gene TRBD1, 5 bases. The CDR3 contains 14 residues. With 0 bases removed from V and 11 bases from J, the gap between germline ends came to 16 bases. Germline V gives CDR1 MNHEY, CDR2 SVGEGT.

This chain links TRBV5-4 with TRBJ2-2; 7 positions match TRBD2. CDR3 length equals 15 residues. Germline V lookup: CDR1 SGHNT, CDR2 YYREEE (reference sequence). The trim removed 5 bases at V and 5 bases at J, leaving 9 bases unmatched. CDR3 sequence: CASRETSKKTGELFF. DNA of the CDR3: TGTGCCAGCAGGGAGACTAGCAAGAAGACCGGGGAGCTGTTTTTT.

The chain links TRBV7-8 to TRBJ2-5; D might be TRBD2 (6 bases). Germline V gene data show CDR1 as SGHVS and CDR2 as FQNEAQ. The CDR3 runs 16 residues. V was trimmed by 1 base and J by 1 base, leaving 13 bases between them. The DNA for the CDR3 is TGTGCCAGCAGCTTAGGCATTCCGGGGGTCCAAGAGACCCAGTACTTC. Encoded protein: CASSLGIPGVQETQYF.

CDR3 DNA: TGTGCCACCAAGACAGGGCTGGGCACAGATACGCAGTATTTT. It codes for CATKTGLGTDTQYF. V and J are TRBV5-4 and TRBJ2-3; 7 bases agree with TRBD1. The germline V gene has CDR1 SGHNT and CDR2 YYREEE (reference sequence). This CDR3 contains 14 residues. V dropped 9 bases and J dropped 1; count of bases not matched to a gene: 8.

This clone was observed once. This sample includes further DNA sequences coding for the same CDR3. This rearrangement joins TRBV18 to TRBJ2-5; D gene uncertain. The length of the CDR3 is 11 residues. Germline CDR1 and CDR2: KGHSH and LQKENI. The V end was cut by 2 bases, the J end by 5 bases, with 3 bases between. This chain's CDR3 is CASSPSETQYF. The CDR3 nucleotides are TGTGCCAGCTCACCATCGGAGACCCAGTACTTC.

This sequence joins TRBV9 and TRBJ2-7; 9 nucleotides agree with TRBD2. CDR3 length: 20 residues. Germline CDR1 reads SGDLS; CDR2 reads YYNGEE. The J segment lost 0 bases and the V segment lost 0 bases, leaving 16 bases of the junction unmatched. The CDR3 DNA reads as TGTGCCAGCAGCGTAGTAAAGCGGGGGGTCTTATACATTCACTCCTACGAGCAGTACTTC. Residues: CASSVVKRGVLYIHSYEQYF.

The chain has TRBV19 and TRBJ1-6; 7 bases line up with TRBD1. CDR1 LNHDA and CDR2 SQIVND come from the germline V gene (reference sequence). There are 16 residues in the CDR3. V gave up 4 bases and J gave up 7 bases; unmatched junction bases: 10. DNA for the CDR3: TGTGCCAGTAGTAGGCTCATGGGACAGTTAAATTCACCCCTCCACTTT. As protein: CASSRLMGQLNSPLHF.

The V call is TRBV29-1, the J call TRBJ2-3, with 13 bases lining up with TRBD2. The germline V gene encodes CDR1 SQVTM and CDR2 ANQGSEA. The CDR3 consists of 19 residues. Trimming took 0 bases from V and 2 from J; bases not matched to a gene: 11. The CDR3 sequence: CSVEDLGLAGAQITDTQYF. CDR3 nucleotide sequence: TGCAGCGTTGAAGATCTTGGACTAGCGGGGGCGCAAATCACAGATACGCAGTATTTT.

J is TRBJ2-5 and V is TRBV29-1; TRBD2 matches at 7 bases. Trimming took 4 bases from V and 9 from J; bases not matched to a gene: 14. This CDR3 is built from 14 residues. From germline, CDR1 is SQVTM and CDR2 ANQGSEA. CDR3 nucleotide sequence: TGCAGCGTTGCAAGTACTAGCGAGGCCGGGGCCCAGTACTTC. Its translation is CSVASTSEAGAQYF.